This T cell receptor (beta chain) was documented in a study of cytomegalovirus exposure and HLA in healthy donors. This clone was counted once. With 60 Vbeta and 13 Jbeta primers, the PCR was carried out. Profiling relied on immunoSEQ multiplex PCR, and the TCRdb table lists in-frame clones only, not all of them. Found here are over 150,000 clones, 84% of them singletons; the top ten hold 4.8%. Trimming cost V 1 base and J 8 bases, with 17 bases left between them. The germline V gene encodes CDR1 MNHEY and CDR2 SMNVEV (reference sequence). CDR3 length equals 15 residues. Sequencing used PBMCs. The rearrangement links TRBV27 to TRBJ1-2; D ambiguous. The TCR was taken from a girl between 10 and 17 years old in good health and CMV-seropositive. CDR3 sequence reads: CASSLYPRNYNGYTF. Written as DNA, the CDR3 is TGTGCCAGCAGTTTATACCCCCGGAACTATAACGGCTACACCTTC.